The source of this T cell receptor beta chain is a study of CD8 T cells in ankylosing spondylitis (dated by TCRdb to about 2017). For the study in its entirety: T cell receptor beta repertoires were profiled in healthy donors and ankylosing spondylitis patients so that disease-linked TCR variants could be found. In total, the full study cohort was made up of 95 to 110 healthy donors and more than 20 ankylosing spondylitis patients. Peripheral blood was sampled, and synovial fluid was additionally collected from ankylosing spondylitis patients.

CDR1 and CDR2, per the germline V gene, are SQVTM and ANQGSEA. The CDR3 goes from the cysteine to the phenylalanine over 14 residues. Only the CDR3 portion is preserved as DNA: 42 bases, with reading frame beginning at the first base. V and J are trimmed by 7 bases and 7 bases, and the gene matches miss 6 bases of the junction. This clonotype was counted at least ten times. Its antigen remains unidentified. No base quality values were provided; no much bigger clone lies one nucleotide off. Study-wide findings and limitations: Some motif variants had previously been reported in the synovial fluid and blood of reactive arthritis patients, which suggests shared mechanisms of disease initiation. The disease-linked clones had a CD8+ phenotype and were found at relatively low frequencies in peripheral blood. A TCR beta motif made up of several highly homologous amino acid variants appeared to be characteristic of blood from ankylosing spondylitis patients. Significant enrichment of the disease-linked clones was reported in matched synovial fluid samples from ankylosing spondylitis patients.

The sequencer was an Illumina HiSeq 2500. Quantitative 5'-RACE with molecular barcodes was the method used to prepare the TCR beta libraries. The authors' analysis ran thus. A new computational method based on a probabilistic model of VDJ rearrangement was used to identify disease-linked TCR variants. TCRdb handled the public reads itself, with Q25 trimming in fastp and clone calling in MiXCR, and kept productive beta chains. Rows merge per CDR3 protein into single entries with the most common DNA and genes. The V and J calls were determined by TCRdb, not by the authors. The sample profile shows around 160,000 distinct CDR3 sequences; more than 9% of them were found once. The top ten hold about 29% of the sample.

The sample taken for sequencing was blood, either unsorted or a sorted T cell fraction (not recorded which). This chain is built from TRBV29-1 and TRBJ1-6, with 11 bases matching TRBD1. The origin of this receptor is a male donor with ankylosing spondylitis or in good health (not recorded which). The nucleotides are TGCAGCGCTCGGACAGGGGGCGTGAATTCACCCCTCCACTTT. The translation is CSARTGGVNSPLHF.